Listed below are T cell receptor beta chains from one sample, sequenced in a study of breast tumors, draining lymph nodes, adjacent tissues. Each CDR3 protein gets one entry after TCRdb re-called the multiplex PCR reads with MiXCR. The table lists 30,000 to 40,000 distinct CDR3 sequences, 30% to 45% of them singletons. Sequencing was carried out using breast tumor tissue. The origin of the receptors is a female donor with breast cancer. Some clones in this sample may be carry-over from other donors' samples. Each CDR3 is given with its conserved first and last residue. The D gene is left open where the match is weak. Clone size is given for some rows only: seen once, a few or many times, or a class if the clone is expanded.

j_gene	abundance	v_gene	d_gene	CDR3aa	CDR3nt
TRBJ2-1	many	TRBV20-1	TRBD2	CSAAVPSGRNYNEQFF	TGCAGTGCTGCCGTACCTAGCGGGAGAAACTACAATGAGCAGTTCTTC
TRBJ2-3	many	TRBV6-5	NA	CASRGRQGVDTQYF	TGTGCCAGCAGGGGTCGCCAGGGAGTAGATACGCAGTATTTT
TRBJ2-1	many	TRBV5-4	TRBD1	CASSLDRGIYNEQFF	TGTGCCAGCAGCTTGGACAGGGGAATTTACAATGAGCAGTTCTTC
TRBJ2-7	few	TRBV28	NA	CASSLAGPPYEQYF	TGTGCCAGCAGTTTGGCAGGGCCTCCCTACGAGCAGTACTTC
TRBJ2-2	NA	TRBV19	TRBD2	CASRRAGGSFGELFF	TGTGCCAGTAGGCGAGCGGGAGGCTCCTTCGGGGAGCTGTTTTTT
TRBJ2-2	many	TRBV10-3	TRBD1	CAISEGDRAAGELFF	TGTGCCATCAGTGAGGGGGACAGGGCCGCCGGGGAGCTGTTTTTT
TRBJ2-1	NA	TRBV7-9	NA	CASSLGGLLSYNEQFF	TGTGCCAGCAGCTTAGGGGGGTTACTCTCCTACAATGAGCAGTTCTTC
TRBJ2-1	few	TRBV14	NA	CASSLGGRNEQFF	TGTGCCAGCAGCCTAGGGGGGCGCAATGAGCAGTTCTTC
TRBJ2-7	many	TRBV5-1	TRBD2	CASSPTAGLAGHEQYF	TGCGCCAGCAGCCCGACGGCGGGGCTAGCGGGCCACGAGCAGTACTTC
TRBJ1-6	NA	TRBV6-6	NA	CASTTDRGESPLHF	TGTGCCAGCACCACCGATCGGGGTGAATCACCCCTCCACTTT
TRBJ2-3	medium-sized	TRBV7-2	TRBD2	CASSPHSGRFADTQYF	TGTGCCAGCAGTCCTCATAGCGGGAGGTTCGCAGATACGCAGTATTTT
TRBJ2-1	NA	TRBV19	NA	CASSIWMGGGNNGQFF	TGTGCCAGTAGTATCTGGATGGGCGGAGGAAACAATGGGCAGTTCTTC
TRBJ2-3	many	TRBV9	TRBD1	CASSVEPLGQGPQYF	TGTGCCAGCAGCGTAGAACCCCTCGGACAGGGGCCGCAGTATTTT
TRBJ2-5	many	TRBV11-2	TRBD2	CASSDRIAGGLETQYF	TGTGCCAGCAGCGACAGAATAGCGGGGGGGCTTGAGACCCAGTACTTC
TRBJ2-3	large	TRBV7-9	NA	CASSFTGMDTQYF	TGTGCCAGCAGCTTCACAGGGATGGATACGCAGTATTTT
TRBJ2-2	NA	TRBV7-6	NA	CASSFQRIANTGELFF	TGTGCCAGCAGCTTCCAGCGGATCGCGAACACCGGGGAGCTGTTTTTT
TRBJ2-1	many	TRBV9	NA	CASSVGVGGSYNEQFF	TGTGCCAGCAGCGTAGGGGTGGGAGGAAGCTACAATGAGCAGTTCTTC
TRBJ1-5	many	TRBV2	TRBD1	CASSFTGGLSNQPQHF	TGTGCCAGCAGCTTCACAGGGGGCCTAAGCAATCAGCCCCAGCATTTT
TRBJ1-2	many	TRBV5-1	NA	CASSPQGPSYAYTF	TGCGCCAGCAGCCCTCAGGGCCCGAGTTATGCCTACACCTTC
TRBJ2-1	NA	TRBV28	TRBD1	CASSARTGRGNEQFF	TGTGCCAGCAGCGCCAGGACAGGGCGCGGGAATGAGCAGTTCTTC
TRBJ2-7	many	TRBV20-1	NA	CSARELPRGSSYEQYF	TGCAGTGCTAGAGAACTCCCTCGGGGGAGCTCCTACGAGCAGTACTTC
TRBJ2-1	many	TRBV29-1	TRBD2	CSSSTSANEQFF	TGCAGCTCTTCAACTAGCGCTAATGAGCAGTTCTTC
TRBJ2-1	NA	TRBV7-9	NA	CASSPFGRGYNEQFF	TGTGCCAGCAGCCCCTTCGGGAGAGGTTACAATGAGCAGTTCTTC
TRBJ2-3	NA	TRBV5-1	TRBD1	CASSPGQGTDTQYF	TGCGCCAGCAGCCCGGGACAGGGCACAGATACGCAGTATTTT
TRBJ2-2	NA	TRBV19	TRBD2	CASSRAGGPNTGELFF	TGTGCCAGTAGTAGAGCGGGAGGACCGAACACCGGGGAGCTGTTTTTT
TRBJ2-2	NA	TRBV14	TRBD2	CASSQRGLAGGRTGELFF	TGTGCCAGCAGCCAACGAGGACTAGCGGGAGGTCGGACCGGGGAGCTGTTTTTT
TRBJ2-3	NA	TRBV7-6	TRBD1	CASSLRTGSNTDTQYF	TGTGCCAGCAGCCTCCGGACAGGCTCTAACACAGATACGCAGTATTTT
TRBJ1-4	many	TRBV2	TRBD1	CASLNEGADVKLFF	TGTGCCAGCCTTAACGAGGGGGCAGATGTGAAACTGTTTTTT